This T cell receptor beta chain was documented in a study of blood T cell repertoires in COVID-19. Overall study context: Both acute and convalescent COVID-19 samples were obtained from the United States, Italy and Spain.

This CDR3 has 17 amino acids. Trimming pared 0 bases from V and 5 bases from J, leaving 19 bases between. CDR1 LNHDA and CDR2 SQIVND come from the germline V gene (reference sequence). Produced via immunoSEQ multiplex PCR; TCRdb's table is partial and in-frame only. The sample has 200,000 to 250,000 clones; around 84% are singletons. The material sequenced was PBMCs or T cells enriched from blood (not recorded which). The chain is built from TRBV19 and TRBJ2-5, with D possibly being TRBD1 (5 bases). The source is a woman between 45 and 65 years old who had recovered from COVID-19. CDR3 residues: CASSIDYEGALQETQYF. As DNA, the CDR3 is TGTGCCAGTAGTATAGATTATGAAGGGGCGCTTCAGGAGACCCAGTACTTC.